This T cell receptor beta chain was profiled in a study of Graves' ophthalmopathy and Graves' hyperthyroidism. On this clonotype itself: The antigen is undetermined. Its ends do not fully match the called genes, so a read error is possible.

The CDR3 is 15 amino acids. Germline V gene sequence: CDR1 SEHNR, CDR2 FQNEAQ (reference sequence). The TCR beta CDR3 regions underwent amplification from RNA transcripts. Amplification began with first-round RT-PCR using HTBI primers, then second-round multiplex PCR was performed. TCRdb processed the multiplex PCR reads anew with MiXCR; each CDR3 protein has one entry. The data show approximately 700,000 distinct CDR3 sequences, approximately 39% seen once. Study-wide points: Blood also carried most expanded thyroid clonotypes exceeding 0.001 frequency.

For donors with ophthalmopathy, the disease showed moderate-to-severe activity, reached CAS ≥3 and NOSPECS ≥4, and had lasted under 3 months. Diagnoses were established from clinical symptoms, serum thyroxine, TRAb, thyroid ultrasound and orbital computed tomography. Fresh peripheral blood (about 10 ml) yielded the PBMCs. The rearrangement joins TRBV7-9 to TRBJ2-7; TRBD2 is a possible D gene (5 bases). The sequenced sample consisted of peripheral blood. The TCR comes from an adult man with Graves' ophthalmopathy. The CDR3 here is CASSLDSGSLGEQYF. Written as DNA, the CDR3 is TGTGCCAGCAGCTTAGACTCGGGGTCGCTTGGAGAGCAGTACTTT.